One sample yielded the 4 T cell receptor beta chains listed below, sequenced in a study of T cells in Graves' hyperthyroidism and ophthalmopathy. Template material for amplifying TCR beta CDR3 regions consisted of RNA transcripts. Using the HTBI primer set, a first-round RT-PCR was run on the TCR CDR3. TCRdb reprocessed the multiplex PCR reads via MiXCR and lists one record per CDR3 protein. The table lists over 300,000 distinct CDR3 sequences, around 13% of them singletons, with approximately 10% in the top ten. The sequenced sample consisted of blood. Source of these receptors: a woman aged 60 to 75 with Graves' hyperthyroidism.

The rearrangement uses TRBV24-1 and TRBJ2-3, with 7 bases fitting TRBD2. J was trimmed by 8 bases and V by 9 bases; bases with no gene match: 7. CDR3 length: 12 amino acids. CDR1 is KGHDR, CDR2 SFDVKD, per germline. CDR3: CATQTSFGTQYF. Here the CDR3 DNA reads TGTGCCACCCAGACTAGCTTTGGTACGCAGTATTTT.

This clonotype was counted at least ten times. V gene TRBV30 combines with J gene TRBJ1-1; D is uncertain. The CDR3 contains 15 residues. Trimming shortened V by 0 bases and J by 0 bases, and 11 bases separated the two germline ends. The germline V gene encodes CDR1 GTSNPN and CDR2 SVGIG (reference sequence). Here the CDR3 reads CAWSVGIRMNTEAFF. The CDR3 DNA is TGTGCCTGGAGTGTGGGGATAAGAATGAACACTGAAGCTTTCTTT. Full variable domain (remainder filled in from reference TRBV30 and TRBJ1-1): SQTIHQWPATLVQPVGSPLSLECTVEGTSNPNLYWYRQAAGRGLQLLFYSVGIGQISSEVPQNLSASRPQDRQFILSSKKLLLSDSGFYLCAWSVGIRMNTEAFFGQGTRLTVV.

This clonotype was found many times. The rearrangement joins TRBV12-3 or TRBV12-4 to TRBJ2-5, with D possibly TRBD1 on 5 matching bases. With 5 bases removed from V and 4 bases from J, the gap between germline ends came to 14 bases. This CDR3 comprises 14 residues. CDR3: CASSPRGAGETQYF. In DNA form, the CDR3 reads TGTGCCAGCAGTCCCCGTGGGGCTGGAGAGACCCAGTACTTC.

This clonotype was seen at least ten times. The chain is built from TRBV7-8 and TRBJ2-7; 8 nucleotides agree with TRBD2. Germline loops: CDR1 SGHVS, CDR2 FQNEAQ. CDR3 length equals 12 residues. V dropped 8 bases and J dropped 7; count of bases not matched to a gene: 7. CDR3 sequence reads: CASGSGSGEQYF. The CDR3 region has the DNA TGTGCCAGCGGGAGCGGGAGTGGTGAGCAGTACTTC.